This T cell receptor beta chain was sequenced during a study of T cells in Graves' hyperthyroidism and ophthalmopathy (dated by TCRdb to about 2019). About the study as a whole: Peripheral blood was sampled at the time of initial diagnosis, prior to any treatment. A discovery cohort of 95 to 100 patients, about 43 with Graves' ophthalmopathy and 55 to 60 with stable Graves' hyperthyroidism, was used to find distinguishing TCR V-J signatures. An independent validation cohort of 18 to 20 hyperthyroidism patients and about 16 patients who later progressed to ophthalmopathy tested prospective prediction of ophthalmopathy. The 100 or so discovery patients were randomly split 7:3 into training and test sets. In addition, the study compared T-cell repertoires in thyroid tissue and in blood from roughly six Graves' hyperthyroidism patients. Following sampling, methimazole starting at 30 mg daily was given to hyperthyroidism patients, and high-dose intravenous methylprednisolone was given to ophthalmopathy patients. The paper describes TCR Vbeta CDR3 sequencing of fewer than 150 peripheral blood samples, made up of approximately 40 ophthalmopathy patients, 70 to 80 hyperthyroidism patients and 17 progressor patients. Broader findings and caveats from the paper: A model built on a 13 V-J signature distinguished ophthalmopathy from stable hyperthyroidism, reaching about 88% sensitivity and about 81% specificity in cross-validation and 80%/75% in testing. During validation, the model predicted progression to ophthalmopathy a median of around 7 months ahead of onset, with 60% to 71% sensitivity and 72.22% specificity. No statistical method was used to set the sample size in advance, and investigators knew the group allocation. Most expanded thyroid clonotypes (frequency above 0.001) were also detected in blood, a finding suggesting that blood repertoires may reflect thyroid immune responses.

This clonotype was counted between two and nine times. Its specific antigen is unknown. Base-call qualities are not available, and no considerably larger clone is one nucleotide away. Ophthalmopathy patients had moderately to severely active disease, Clinical Activity Score of at least 3, NOSPECS grade of at least 4, and duration under 3 months. The study excluded patients with uncontrolled infections, other autoimmune diseases, pregnancy or lactation. Diagnoses were established on the basis of clinical symptoms, serum thyroxine and TRAb, thyroid ultrasound, and orbital computed tomography. PBMCs were isolated from about 10 ml of fresh peripheral blood by Ficoll-Paque density gradient centrifugation. Total RNA was extracted using Trizol reagent, and RNA quality was assessed on an Agilent 2100 Bioanalyzer. After removal of 6 bases from V and 8 bases from J, the junction retains 10 bases not matched to a gene. CDR1 and CDR2, per the germline V gene, are WSHSY and SAAADI. The CDR3 runs 14 amino acids, cysteine and phenylalanine included. The entry retains the CDR3 DNA only, 42 bases that are in frame from base 1.

The TCR beta CDR3 regions were amplified from the RNA transcripts. For the first round of RT-PCR on the TCR CDR3, the HTBI primer set was used together with the Qiagen OneStep RT-PCR kit. Libraries were constructed in a second round of multiplex PCR, after which size selection and purification were performed. Libraries were sequenced paired-end with 100 bp reads on an Illumina HiSeq2000. The original pipeline was this. SOAPnuke was used to process the raw data, with reads discarded if the reads contained adapters or uncalled bases, had a mean Phred below 15, or lacked an exact constant-primer or identifier match. COPE v1.2.5 was used to merge the high-quality paired reads, and each unique nucleotide sequence was defined as a clonotype. MiTCR v1.1 was used to align the clonotypes against IMGT TRBV, TRBD and TRBJ reference segments. Only V-J combinations with frequency above 0.0001, covering 99.2% of repertoires, were analysed. A TCS score was defined as the ratio between F50 (clonal expansion) and ExV (chaos), using BLOSUM62-based TCRdist between CDR3 peptides within each V-J. Welch's t-statistics and random forest reduced around 550 V-J features to 13, which were used in a naive Bayes classifier (R e1071). The public sequencing data were trimmed at Q25 with fastp and processed into clonotypes with MiXCR by TCRdb, which kept only in-frame beta chains. For every CDR3 protein sequence, its rows merge into one entry that carries the most common genes and DNA. The V and J calls, along with clone size, are taken from TCRdb and not from the paper's own processing. The sample yields under 600,000 distinct CDR3 sequences; 15% to 20% were counted once. Roughly 3.3% of the sample goes to the ten largest clones.

Sequences were obtained from blood. Recombination linked TRBV10-2 to TRBJ1-2; TRBD1 matches 9 bases in the middle. The TCR sequence derives from a woman between 35 and 50 years old with Graves' ophthalmopathy. This receptor has the CDR3 CASSLGQGSRGYTF. The bases read TGCGCCAGCAGCCTCGGACAGGGGTCGAGGGGCTACACCTTC.